Listed below are T cell receptor beta chains from one sample, sequenced in a study of CD8 T cells in Susac syndrome. TCRdb reanalysed the immunoSEQ multiplex PCR reads using MiXCR and keeps one entry per CDR3 protein. The sample lists approximately 76,000 distinct CDR3 sequences; less than 95% were seen once. Sequenced: CD8+ T cells from PBMCs. The source is a human donor with multiple sclerosis. Both conserved end residues are part of each CDR3. A D gene is named only where the DNA matches it firmly. The size of a clone is reported for some rows only, either as once, few or many, or as a class for expanded clones.

j_call,clone_size,v_call,d_call,cdr3_aa,cdr3_nt
TRBJ2-3,.,TRBV12-3/TRBV12-4,.,CASSFIKSDTQYF,TGTGCCAGCAGTTTCATAAAGTCGGATACGCAGTATTTT
TRBJ2-2,.,TRBV3-1,.,CASSQDHTGELFF,TGTGCCAGCAGCCAAGATCATACCGGGGAGCTGTTTTTT
TRBJ1-2,.,TRBV20-1,.,CSARRGDGYTF,TGCAGTGCTAGAAGGGGGGATGGCTACACCTTC
TRBJ2-2,.,TRBV24-1,.,CATSDRRDDTGELFF,TGTGCCACCAGTGACCGACGGGATGACACCGGGGAGCTGTTTTTT
TRBJ2-7,.,TRBV29-1,.,CSVVGGLSYEQYF,TGCAGCGTTGTCGGGGGTTTGTCCTACGAGCAGTACTTC
TRBJ2-5,.,TRBV15,.,CATSRGRGREETQYF,TGTGCCACCAGCAGAGGACGGGGAAGAGAAGAGACCCAGTACTTC
TRBJ2-2,.,TRBV11-2,.,CASSVEASPLYTGELFF,TGTGCCAGCAGCGTGGAGGCCAGCCCCTTATACACCGGGGAGCTGTTTTTT
TRBJ2-7,few,TRBV29-1,TRBD1,CSVERGQAGEQYF,TGCAGCGTTGAAAGGGGACAGGCGGGAGAGCAGTACTTC
TRBJ2-7,.,TRBV7-8,TRBD2,CASSIPRTSTAYEQYF,TGTGCCAGCAGCATCCCCCGGACTAGCACGGCCTACGAGCAGTACTTC
TRBJ1-2,.,TRBV6-2/TRBV6-3,.,CASSYVAATSQAEGYTF,TGTGCCAGCAGTTACGTGGCAGCGACGAGTCAGGCGGAAGGCTACACCTTC
TRBJ1-4,.,TRBV5-1,TRBD1,CASSPGQVLVTGEKLFF,TGCGCCAGCAGCCCGGGACAGGTCCTTGTAACGGGTGAAAAACTGTTTTTT
TRBJ1-3,once,TRBV7-9,.,CASSLGGNTIYF,TGTGCCAGCAGCTTAGGGGGAAACACCATATATTTT
TRBJ1-5,.,TRBV23-1,.,CASSHRPGFLHQPQHF,TGCGCCAGCAGTCACCGGCCAGGGTTTCTACATCAGCCCCAGCATTTT
TRBJ2-7,.,TRBV7-9,TRBD1,CASSRTQGVDYEQYF,TGTGCCAGCAGCAGAACTCAGGGGGTCGACTACGAGCAGTACTTC
TRBJ1-1,.,TRBV12-3/TRBV12-4,TRBD1,CASSAPGGRRTEAFF,TGTGCCAGCAGTGCTCCAGGGGGCAGAAGGACTGAAGCTTTCTTT
TRBJ2-7,.,TRBV27,TRBD2,CASGSGGPSYAQYF,TGTGCCAGCGGAAGCGGGGGGCCATCCTACGCGCAGTACTTC
TRBJ2-2,.,TRBV12-3/TRBV12-4,.,CASSLLRDGELFF,TGTGCCAGCAGTTTATTGAGAGACGGGGAGCTGTTTTTT
TRBJ2-7,.,TRBV18,TRBD1,CASSPLVGRGFSYEQYF,TGTGCCAGCTCACCACTGGTCGGCAGGGGGTTCTCCTACGAGCAGTACTTC
TRBJ2-3,.,TRBV29-1,.,CSVETSGERDTQYF,TGCAGCGTTGAAACGTCAGGGGAGCGCGATACGCAGTATTTT
TRBJ1-2,.,TRBV7-9,.,CASSFTDLGYGYTF,TGTGCCAGCAGCTTCACGGACCTTGGCTATGGCTACACCTTC
TRBJ2-7,.,TRBV29-1,.,CSVESKRGNRAYEQYF,TGCAGCGTTGAATCCAAACGGGGAAACAGGGCCTACGAGCAGTACTTC
TRBJ1-1,.,TRBV6-1,.,CASSEEVTALGLWTEAFF,TGTGCCAGCAGTGAAGAAGTGACAGCCCTAGGGCTTTGGACTGAAGCTTTCTTT
TRBJ2-3,few,TRBV7-9,.,CASSLLRADTQYF,TGTGCCAGCAGCTTACTCAGGGCAGATACGCAGTATTTT